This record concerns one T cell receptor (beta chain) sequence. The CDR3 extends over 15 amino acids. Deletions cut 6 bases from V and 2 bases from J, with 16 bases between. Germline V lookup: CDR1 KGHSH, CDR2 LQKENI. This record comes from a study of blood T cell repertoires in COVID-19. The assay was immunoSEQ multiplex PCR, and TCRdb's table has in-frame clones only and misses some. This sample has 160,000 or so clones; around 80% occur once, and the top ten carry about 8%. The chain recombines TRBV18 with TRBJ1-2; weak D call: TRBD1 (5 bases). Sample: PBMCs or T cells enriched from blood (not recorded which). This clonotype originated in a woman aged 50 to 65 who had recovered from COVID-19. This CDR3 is CASSPTPAGNYGYTF. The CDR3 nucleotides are TGTGCCAGCTCCCCCACGCCGGCAGGGAACTATGGCTACACCTTC.